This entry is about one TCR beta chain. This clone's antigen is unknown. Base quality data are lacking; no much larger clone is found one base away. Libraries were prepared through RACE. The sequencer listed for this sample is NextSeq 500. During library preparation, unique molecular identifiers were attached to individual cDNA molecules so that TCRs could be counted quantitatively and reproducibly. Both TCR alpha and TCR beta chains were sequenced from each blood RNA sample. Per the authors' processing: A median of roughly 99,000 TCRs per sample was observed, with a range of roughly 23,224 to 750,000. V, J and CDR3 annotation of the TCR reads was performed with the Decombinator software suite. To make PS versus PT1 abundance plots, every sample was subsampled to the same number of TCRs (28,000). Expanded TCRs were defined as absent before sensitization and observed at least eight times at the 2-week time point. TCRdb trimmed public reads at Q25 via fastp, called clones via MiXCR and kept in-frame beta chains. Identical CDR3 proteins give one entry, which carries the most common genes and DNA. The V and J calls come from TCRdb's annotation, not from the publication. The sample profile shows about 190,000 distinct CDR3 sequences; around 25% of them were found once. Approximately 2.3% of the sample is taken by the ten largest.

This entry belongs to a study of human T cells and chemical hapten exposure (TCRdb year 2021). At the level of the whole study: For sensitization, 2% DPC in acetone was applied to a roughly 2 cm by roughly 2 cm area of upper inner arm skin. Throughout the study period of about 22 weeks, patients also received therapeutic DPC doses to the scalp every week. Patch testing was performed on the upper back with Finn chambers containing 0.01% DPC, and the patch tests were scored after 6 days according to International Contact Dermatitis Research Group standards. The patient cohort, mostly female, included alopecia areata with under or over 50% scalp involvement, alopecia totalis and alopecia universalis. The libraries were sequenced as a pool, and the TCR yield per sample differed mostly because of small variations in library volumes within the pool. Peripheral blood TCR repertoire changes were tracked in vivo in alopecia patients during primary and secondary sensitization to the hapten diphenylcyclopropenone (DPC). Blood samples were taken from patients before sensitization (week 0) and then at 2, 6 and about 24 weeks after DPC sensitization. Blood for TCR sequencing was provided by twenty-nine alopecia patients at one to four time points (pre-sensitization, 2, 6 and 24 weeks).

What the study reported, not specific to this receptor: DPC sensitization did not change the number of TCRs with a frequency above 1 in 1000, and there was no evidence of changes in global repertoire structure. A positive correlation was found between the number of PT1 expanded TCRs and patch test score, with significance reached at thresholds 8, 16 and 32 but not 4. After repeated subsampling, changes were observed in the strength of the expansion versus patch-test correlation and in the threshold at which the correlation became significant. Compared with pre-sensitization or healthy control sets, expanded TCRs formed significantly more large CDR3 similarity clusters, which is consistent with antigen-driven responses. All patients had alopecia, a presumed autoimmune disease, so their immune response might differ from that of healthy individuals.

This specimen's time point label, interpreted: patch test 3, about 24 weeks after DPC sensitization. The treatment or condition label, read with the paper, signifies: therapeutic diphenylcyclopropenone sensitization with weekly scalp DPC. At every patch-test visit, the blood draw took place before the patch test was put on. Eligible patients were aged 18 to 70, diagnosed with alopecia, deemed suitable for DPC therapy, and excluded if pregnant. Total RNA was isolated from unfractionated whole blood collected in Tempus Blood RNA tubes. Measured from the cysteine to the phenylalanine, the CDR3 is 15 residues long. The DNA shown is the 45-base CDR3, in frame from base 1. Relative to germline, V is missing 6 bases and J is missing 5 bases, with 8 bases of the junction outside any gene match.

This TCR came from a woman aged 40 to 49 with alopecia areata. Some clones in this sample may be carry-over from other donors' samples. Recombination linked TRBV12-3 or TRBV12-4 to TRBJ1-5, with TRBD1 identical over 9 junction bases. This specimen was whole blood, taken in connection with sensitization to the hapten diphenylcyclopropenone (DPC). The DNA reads TGTGCCAGCAGCCCCCTGGGACAGGGACATCAGCCCCAGCATTTT. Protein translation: CASSPLGQGHQPQHF.